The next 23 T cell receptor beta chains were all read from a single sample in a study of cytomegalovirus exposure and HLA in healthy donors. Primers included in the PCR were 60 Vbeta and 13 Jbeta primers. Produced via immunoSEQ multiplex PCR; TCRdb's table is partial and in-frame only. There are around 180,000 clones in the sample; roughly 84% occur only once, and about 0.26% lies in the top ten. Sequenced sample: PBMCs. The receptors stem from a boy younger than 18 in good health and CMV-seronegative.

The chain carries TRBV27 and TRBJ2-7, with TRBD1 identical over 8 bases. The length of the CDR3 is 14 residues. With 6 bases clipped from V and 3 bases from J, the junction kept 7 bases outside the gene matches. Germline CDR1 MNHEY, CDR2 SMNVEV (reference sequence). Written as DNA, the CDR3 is TGTGCCAGCAGCTCCTCAGGGGGCCTCTACGAGCAGTACTTC. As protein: CASSSSGGLYEQYF.

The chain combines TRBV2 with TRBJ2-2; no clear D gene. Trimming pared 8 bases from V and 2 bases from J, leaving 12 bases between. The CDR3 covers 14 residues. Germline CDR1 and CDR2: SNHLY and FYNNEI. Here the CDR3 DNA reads TGTGCCAGCGGATATCAGGTTAACACCGGGGAGCTGTTTTTT. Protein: CASGYQVNTGELFF. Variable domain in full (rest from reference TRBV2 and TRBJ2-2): EPEVTQTPSHQVTQMGQEVILRCVPISNHLYFYWYRQILGQKVEFLVSFYNNEISEKSEIFDDQFSVERPDGSNFTLKIRSTKLEDSAMYFCASGYQVNTGELFFGEGSRLTVL.

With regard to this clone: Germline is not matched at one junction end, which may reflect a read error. CDR3 nucleotides: TGTTCCAGCACGGTAGGGGCTAAGGAGCAGTACTTC. Amino acids: CSSTVGAKEQYF. V usage is TRBV7-9 and J usage is TRBJ2-7, with D possibly being TRBD1 (5 bases). Germline values: CDR1 SEHNR, CDR2 FQNEAQ (reference sequence). The CDR3 length is 12 residues.

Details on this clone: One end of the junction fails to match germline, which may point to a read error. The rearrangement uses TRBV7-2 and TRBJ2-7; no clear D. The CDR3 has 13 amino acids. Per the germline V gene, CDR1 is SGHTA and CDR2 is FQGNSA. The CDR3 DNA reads TGTGCCAGCAACTTATTAAACTCCTACGAGCAGTACTTC. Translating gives CASNLLNSYEQYF.

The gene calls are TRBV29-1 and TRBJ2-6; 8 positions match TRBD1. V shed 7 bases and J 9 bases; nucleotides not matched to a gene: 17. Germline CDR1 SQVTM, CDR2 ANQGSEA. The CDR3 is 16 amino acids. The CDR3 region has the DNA TGCAGCGCCCACGTTTGGACAGGGCCGCGAGGCAACGTCCTGACTTTC. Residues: CSAHVWTGPRGNVLTF.

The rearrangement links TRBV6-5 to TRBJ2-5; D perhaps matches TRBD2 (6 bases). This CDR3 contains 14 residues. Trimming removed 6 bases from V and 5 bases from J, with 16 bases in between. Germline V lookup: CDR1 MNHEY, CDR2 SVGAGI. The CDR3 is CASRVHSGGETQYF. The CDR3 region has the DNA TGTGCCAGCAGGGTTCATAGCGGCGGCGAGACCCAGTACTTC.

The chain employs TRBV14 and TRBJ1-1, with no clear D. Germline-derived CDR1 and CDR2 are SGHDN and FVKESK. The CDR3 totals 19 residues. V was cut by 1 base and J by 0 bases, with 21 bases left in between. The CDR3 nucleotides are TGTGCCAGCAGCCAAGGTAGGAGGCCATCAACCTTAATGAACACTGAAGCTTTCTTT. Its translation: CASSQGRRPSTLMNTEAFF.

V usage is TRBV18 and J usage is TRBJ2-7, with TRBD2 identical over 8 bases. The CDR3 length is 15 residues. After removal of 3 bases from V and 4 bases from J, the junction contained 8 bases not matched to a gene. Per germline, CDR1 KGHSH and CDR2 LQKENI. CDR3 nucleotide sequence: TGTGCCAGCTCACCTCCAAGCGGGAGTCAGTACGAGCAGTACTTC. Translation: CASSPPSGSQYEQYF.

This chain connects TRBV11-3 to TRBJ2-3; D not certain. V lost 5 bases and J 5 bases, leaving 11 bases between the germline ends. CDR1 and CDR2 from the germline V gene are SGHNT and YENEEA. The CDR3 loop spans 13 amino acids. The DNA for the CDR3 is TGTGCCAGCAGCCACAACCAGCGAGATACGCAGTATTTT. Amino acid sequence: CASSHNQRDTQYF.

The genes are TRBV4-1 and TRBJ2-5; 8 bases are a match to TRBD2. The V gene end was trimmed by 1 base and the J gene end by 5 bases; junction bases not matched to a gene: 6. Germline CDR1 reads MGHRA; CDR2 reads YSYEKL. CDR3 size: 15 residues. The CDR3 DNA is TGCGCCAGCAGCCAAGGGGTGGCTAGCGGGGAGACCCAGTACTTC. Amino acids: CASSQGVASGETQYF.

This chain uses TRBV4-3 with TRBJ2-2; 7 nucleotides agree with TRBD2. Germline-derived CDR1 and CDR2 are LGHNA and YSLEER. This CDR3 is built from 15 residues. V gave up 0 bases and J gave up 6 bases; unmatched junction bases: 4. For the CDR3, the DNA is TGCGCCAGCAGCCAAGAAGCACGGGGGGCCGGGGAGCTGTTTTTT. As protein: CASSQEARGAGELFF.

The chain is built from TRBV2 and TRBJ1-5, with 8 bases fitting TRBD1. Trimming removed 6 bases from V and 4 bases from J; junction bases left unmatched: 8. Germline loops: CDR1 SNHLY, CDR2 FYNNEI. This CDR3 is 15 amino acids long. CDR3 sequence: CASRQDRVGNQPQHF. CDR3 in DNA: TGTGCCAGCAGGCAGGACAGGGTGGGTAATCAGCCCCAGCATTTT.

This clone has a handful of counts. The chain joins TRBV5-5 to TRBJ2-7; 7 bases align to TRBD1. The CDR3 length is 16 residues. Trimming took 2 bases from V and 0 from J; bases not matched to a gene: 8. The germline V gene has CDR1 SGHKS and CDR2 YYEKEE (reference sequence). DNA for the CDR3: TGTGCCAGCAGCTTAGGGAAGGGGGCTAGCTCCTACGAGCAGTACTTC. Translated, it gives CASSLGKGASSYEQYF.

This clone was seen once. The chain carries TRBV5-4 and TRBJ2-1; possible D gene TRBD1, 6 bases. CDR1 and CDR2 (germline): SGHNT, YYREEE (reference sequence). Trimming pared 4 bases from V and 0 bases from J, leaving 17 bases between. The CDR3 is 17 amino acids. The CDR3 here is CASSPDLQGFSYNEQFF. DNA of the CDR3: TGTGCCAGCAGCCCTGACCTTCAGGGGTTCTCCTACAATGAGCAGTTCTTC.

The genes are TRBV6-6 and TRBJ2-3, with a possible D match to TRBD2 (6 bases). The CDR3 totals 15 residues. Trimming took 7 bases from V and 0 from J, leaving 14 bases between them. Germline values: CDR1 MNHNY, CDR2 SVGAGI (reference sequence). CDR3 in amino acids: CASKALALSTDTQYF. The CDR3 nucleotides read TGTGCCAGCAAGGCCCTAGCGCTTAGCACAGATACGCAGTATTTT.

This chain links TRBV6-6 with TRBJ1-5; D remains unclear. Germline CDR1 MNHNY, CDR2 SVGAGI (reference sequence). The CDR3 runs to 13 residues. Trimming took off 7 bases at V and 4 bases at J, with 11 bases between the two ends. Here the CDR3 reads CASMSGVNQPQHF. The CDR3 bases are TGTGCCAGCATGAGCGGGGTTAATCAGCCCCAGCATTTT.

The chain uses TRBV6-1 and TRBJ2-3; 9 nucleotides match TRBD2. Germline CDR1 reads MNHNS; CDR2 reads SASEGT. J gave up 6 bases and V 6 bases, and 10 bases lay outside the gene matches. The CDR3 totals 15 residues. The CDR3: CASRAQAGGPDTQYF. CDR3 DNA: TGTGCCAGCAGGGCCCAAGCGGGGGGCCCTGATACGCAGTATTTT.

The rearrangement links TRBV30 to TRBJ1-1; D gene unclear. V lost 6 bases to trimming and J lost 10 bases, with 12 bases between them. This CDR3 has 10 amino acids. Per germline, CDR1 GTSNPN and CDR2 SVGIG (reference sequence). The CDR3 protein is CACSILGAFF. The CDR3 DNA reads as TGTGCCTGCTCCATTCTAGGAGCTTTCTTT.

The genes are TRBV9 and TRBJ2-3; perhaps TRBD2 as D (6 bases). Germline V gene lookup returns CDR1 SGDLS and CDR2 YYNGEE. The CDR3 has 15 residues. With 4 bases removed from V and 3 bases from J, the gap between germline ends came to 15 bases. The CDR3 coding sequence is TGTGCCAGCAGCTGGTACGGGAGTGAGACAGATACGCAGTATTTT. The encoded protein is CASSWYGSETDTQYF.

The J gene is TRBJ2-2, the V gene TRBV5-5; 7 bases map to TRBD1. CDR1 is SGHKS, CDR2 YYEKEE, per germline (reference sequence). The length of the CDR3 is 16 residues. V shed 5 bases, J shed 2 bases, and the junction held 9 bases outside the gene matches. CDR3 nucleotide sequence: TGTGCCAGCAGGACCACGGACAGGTCCAACACCGGGGAGCTGTTTTTT. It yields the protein CASRTTDRSNTGELFF.

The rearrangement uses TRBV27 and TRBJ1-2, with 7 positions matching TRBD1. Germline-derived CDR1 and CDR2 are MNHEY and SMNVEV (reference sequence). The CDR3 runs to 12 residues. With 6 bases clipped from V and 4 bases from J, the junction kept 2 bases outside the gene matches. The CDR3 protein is CASRGTAYGYTF. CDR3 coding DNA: TGTGCCAGCAGAGGGACAGCCTATGGCTACACCTTC.

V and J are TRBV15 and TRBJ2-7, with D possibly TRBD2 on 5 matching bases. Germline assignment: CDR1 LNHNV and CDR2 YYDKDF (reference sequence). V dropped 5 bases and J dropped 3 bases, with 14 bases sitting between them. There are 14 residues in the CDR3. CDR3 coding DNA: TGTGCCACCAGCCCCCGGACGGGGAACTACGAGCAGTACTTC. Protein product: CATSPRTGNYEQYF. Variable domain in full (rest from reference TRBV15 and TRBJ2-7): DAMVIQNPRYQVTQFGKPVTLSCSQTLNHNVMYWYQQKSSQAPKLLFHYYDKDFNNEADTPDNFQSRRPNTSFCFLDIRSPGLGDTAMYLCATSPRTGNYEQYFGPGTRLTVT.

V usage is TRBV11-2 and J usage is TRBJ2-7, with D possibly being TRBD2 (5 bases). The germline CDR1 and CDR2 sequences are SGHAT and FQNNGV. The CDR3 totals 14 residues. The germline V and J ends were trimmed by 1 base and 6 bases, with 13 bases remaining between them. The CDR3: CASSLVGISGEQYF. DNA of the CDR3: TGTGCCAGCAGCTTAGTAGGGATCAGCGGCGAGCAGTACTTC. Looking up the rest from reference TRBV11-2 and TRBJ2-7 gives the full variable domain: EAGVAQSPRYKIIEKRQSVAFWCNPISGHATLYWYQQILGQGPKLLIQFQNNGVVDDSQLPKDRFSAERLKGVDSTLKIQPAKLEDSAVYLCASSLVGISGEQYFGPGTRLTVT.